These 21 T cell receptor beta chains originate from one sample sequenced in a study of cytomegalovirus exposure and HLA in healthy donors. The PCR ran on 60 Vbeta and 13 Jbeta primers. Sequenced by immunoSEQ multiplex PCR; TCRdb stores in-frame clones only, minus some. Altogether some 130,000 clones are present, 75% to 85% being singletons, with the ten largest covering less than 2%. The sample comprised PBMCs. These receptors all stem from a female donor in good health and CMV-seropositive.

This clone was observed a handful of times. V is TRBV5-1 and J is TRBJ2-5; 10 bases align to TRBD1. The CDR3 sequence is 15 residues long. Per germline, CDR1 SGHRS and CDR2 YFSETQ. With V trimmed by 0 bases and J by 5 bases, 4 bases remained unmatched. In nucleotides, the CDR3 is TGCGCCAGCAGCTTGGTGGCGGGACAGGGGGAGACCCAGTACTTC. This codes for CASSLVAGQGETQYF.

The chain carries TRBV19 and TRBJ2-7, with 8 bases identical to TRBD2. CDR1 is LNHDA, CDR2 SQIVND, per germline (reference sequence). The CDR3 is 13 residues long. The ends lost 5 bases at V and 5 bases at J; junction bases unmatched: 5. In DNA, the CDR3 is TGTGCCAGTAGTGTGTTAGCGGGAAACGAGCAGTACTTC. This sequence encodes CASSVLAGNEQYF.

The genes are TRBV18 and TRBJ2-5; TRBD2 agrees at 7 bases. Looked up from germline, CDR1 is KGHSH and CDR2 is LQKENI. This CDR3 spans 16 amino acids. V was clipped by 3 bases and J by 4 bases; unmatched bases: 11. CDR3 coding DNA: TGTGCCAGCTCACCCCGGAAGGGAGGGCTCCTAGAGACCCAGTACTTC. The encoded protein is CASSPRKGGLLETQYF.

The table lists this clone with a few counts. The rearrangement uses TRBV12-5 and TRBJ2-7; D is perhaps TRBD2 (6 bases). CDR3 size: 12 residues. CDR1 LGHNT and CDR2 FRNRAP come from the germline V gene. The CDR3 loop reads CANHYGGYEQYF. CDR3 nucleotide sequence: TGTGCAAACCACTACGGGGGATACGAGCAGTACTTC.

This chain joins TRBV7-3 and TRBJ1-1, with D perhaps matching TRBD1 (6 bases). V lost 5 bases and J lost 0, with 10 bases in between. Germline values: CDR1 SGHTA, CDR2 FQGTGA. The length of the CDR3 is 14 residues. The chain's CDR3 is CASSTQGMNTEAFF. In DNA, the CDR3 is TGTGCCAGCAGCACCCAGGGGATGAACACTGAAGCTTTCTTT.

This clone was detected a few times. The V gene is TRBV5-1, the J gene TRBJ2-3; D possibly corresponds to TRBD1 (6 bases). Trimming cost V 4 bases and J 1 base, with 16 bases left between them. The CDR3 sequence is 16 residues long. Germline CDR1 reads SGHRS; CDR2 reads YFSETQ. Here the CDR3 reads CASSPGQGWGTDTQYF. The CDR3 bases are TGCGCCAGCAGCCCAGGCCAGGGGTGGGGCACAGATACGCAGTATTTT.

V and J are TRBV13 and TRBJ1-1; 8 positions match TRBD1. The CDR3 is 16 residues long. Germline assignment: CDR1 PRHDT and CDR2 FYEKMQ (reference sequence). J was trimmed by 0 bases and V by 8 bases; bases with no gene match: 11. The CDR3: CASGGGQGLVNTEAFF. The CDR3 coding sequence is TGTGCCAGCGGCGGTGGACAGGGACTTGTGAACACTGAAGCTTTCTTT.

This sequence joins TRBV28 and TRBJ2-7; 7 positions agree with TRBD1. The CDR3 is made up of 13 amino acids. CDR1 MDHEN and CDR2 SYDVKM come from the germline V gene. The J segment lost 3 bases and the V segment lost 6 bases, leaving 5 bases of the junction unmatched. CDR3: CASSSRDSYEQYF. The CDR3 DNA reads TGTGCCAGCAGCTCTAGGGACAGCTACGAGCAGTACTTC.

The chain couples TRBV7-9 to TRBJ1-2; 7 positions agree with TRBD1. Germline V gene lookup returns CDR1 SEHNR and CDR2 FQNEAQ (reference sequence). The J segment lost 8 bases and the V segment lost 7 bases, leaving 13 bases of the junction unmatched. The length of the CDR3 is 14 residues. CDR3 bases: TGTGCCAGCAACCGTAACAGGGGAGTGGGAGGCTACACCTTC. Translating gives CASNRNRGVGGYTF. Full variable domain (outside the CDR3, taken from reference TRBV7-9 and TRBJ1-2): DTGVSQNPRHKITKRGQNVTFRCDPISEHNRLYWYRQTLGQGPEFLTYFQNEAQLEKSRLLSDRFSAERPKGSFSTLEIQRTEQGDSAMYLCASNRNRGVGGYTFGSGTRLTVV.

The CDR3 loop is CSVLGGVDGYTF. The CDR3 nucleotides are TGCAGCGTTCTGGGGGGGGTGGATGGCTACACCTTC. The J gene is TRBJ1-2, the V gene TRBV29-1, with D maybe TRBD1 (5 bases). V was shortened by 5 bases and J by 6 bases, with 13 bases between the two germline ends. The CDR3 is made up of 12 amino acids. From germline, CDR1 is SQVTM and CDR2 ANQGSEA.

The V and J genes are TRBV11-2 and TRBJ2-1; D unclear. The CDR3 runs to 12 residues. Germline CDR1 reads SGHAT; CDR2 reads FQNNGV. The V end was cut by 6 bases, the J end by 6 bases, with 9 bases between. CDR3 protein: CASSRGSNEQFF. The DNA for the CDR3 is TGTGCCAGCAGTCGAGGCTCCAATGAGCAGTTCTTC.

V gene TRBV7-2 combines with J gene TRBJ2-3; TRBD2 might be the D (6 bases). V was cut by 1 base and J by 0 bases, with 11 bases left in between. There are 16 residues in the CDR3. CDR1 and CDR2 from the germline V gene are SGHTA and FQGNSA. The CDR3 protein is CASSLVAGTSTDTQYF. The CDR3 nucleotides are TGTGCCAGCAGCTTAGTTGCGGGAACTAGCACAGATACGCAGTATTTT.

The CDR3 DNA follows: TGTGCCAGCGGCCGGGACACAGTCTACAATGAGCAGTTCTTC. Encoded protein: CASGRDTVYNEQFF. J is TRBJ2-1 and V is TRBV2; D is possibly TRBD1 (6 bases). This CDR3 spans 14 amino acids. Trimming took off 8 bases at V and 3 bases at J, with 14 bases between the two ends. Germline V gene lookup returns CDR1 SNHLY and CDR2 FYNNEI.

J is TRBJ2-1 and V is TRBV9; TRBD2 might be the D (6 bases). This CDR3 spans 16 amino acids. Germline CDR1 and CDR2: SGDLS and YYNGEE. The V gene lost 3 bases and the J gene lost 6 bases, with 19 bases spanning the gap. As DNA, the CDR3 is TGTGCCAGCAGCGAAACCGGGACTCTCCAATCCAATGAGCAGTTCTTC. This sequence encodes CASSETGTLQSNEQFF. The whole variable domain, filled in from reference TRBV9 and TRBJ2-1, reads DSGVTQTPKHLITATGQRVTLRCSPRSGDLSVYWYQQSLDQGLQFLIQYYNGEERAKGNILERFSAQQFPDLHSELNLSSLELGDSALYFCASSETGTLQSNEQFFGPGTRLTVL.

This chain links TRBV28 with TRBJ1-5, with 9 bases identical to TRBD1. After removal of 5 bases from V and 5 bases from J, the junction contained 7 bases not matched to a gene. The CDR3 is 15 amino acids. CDR1 MDHEN and CDR2 SYDVKM come from the germline V gene. The CDR3 DNA sequence: TGTGCCAGCAGTCTACCGGGACAGGGATATCAGCCCCAGCATTTT. Translated: CASSLPGQGYQPQHF.

The chain is built from TRBV2 and TRBJ2-7; 8 positions match TRBD1. After removal of 11 bases from V and 2 bases from J, the junction contained 5 bases not matched to a gene. Germline values: CDR1 SNHLY, CDR2 FYNNEI. The CDR3 extends over 12 amino acids. The CDR3 is CAGQGSTYEQYF. The CDR3 DNA is TGTGCCGGACAGGGATCGACCTACGAGCAGTACTTC.

The gene calls are TRBV6-1 and TRBJ2-1, with 12 bases that match TRBD2. Looked up from germline, CDR1 is MNHNS and CDR2 is SASEGT. With 2 bases clipped from V and 6 bases from J, the junction kept 11 bases outside the gene matches. The CDR3 spans 18 residues. CDR3: CASSELVLAGGKLNEQFF. In DNA, the CDR3 is TGTGCCAGCAGTGAACTAGTTCTAGCGGGAGGGAAACTCAATGAGCAGTTCTTC.

The chain uses TRBV15 and TRBJ2-2; 8 nucleotides match TRBD2. This CDR3 region has 15 residues. Germline loops: CDR1 LNHNV, CDR2 YYDKDF (reference sequence). After removal of 1 base from V and 3 bases from J, the junction contained 1 base not matched to a gene. Here the CDR3 reads CATSRGTSHTGELFF. CDR3 nucleotide sequence: TGTGCCACCAGCAGAGGGACTAGCCACACCGGGGAGCTGTTTTTT. The full variable domain, in which reference TRBV15 and TRBJ2-2 provide the parts outside the CDR3, is DAMVIQNPRYQVTQFGKPVTLSCSQTLNHNVMYWYQQKSSQAPKLLFHYYDKDFNNEADTPDNFQSRRPNTSFCFLDIRSPGLGDTAMYLCATSRGTSHTGELFFGEGSRLTVL.

The rearrangement uses TRBV5-5 and TRBJ1-2; weak D call: TRBD1 (6 bases). CDR1 is SGHKS and CDR2 is YYEKEE in the germline V gene (reference sequence). The CDR3 runs to 13 residues. V shed 2 bases and J shed 7 bases, with 12 bases lying between them. CDR3 in amino acids: CASSFNRESGYTF. CDR3 in DNA: TGTGCCAGCAGCTTTAACAGGGAATCTGGCTACACCTTC.

This chain links TRBV6-5 with TRBJ2-3; the match to TRBD1 covers 7 bases. The junction had 2 bases not matched to a gene; V was cut back by 0 bases and J by 2 bases. This CDR3 has 15 amino acids. Germline assignment: CDR1 MNHEY and CDR2 SVGAGI. The CDR3 DNA reads TGTGCCAGCAGTTACTCAGGACAGGTCACAGATACGCAGTATTTT. It translates to CASSYSGQVTDTQYF.

The chain has TRBV18 and TRBJ2-4; D is ambiguous. Germline V lookup: CDR1 KGHSH, CDR2 LQKENI. This CDR3 has 16 amino acids. V lost 0 bases to trimming and J lost 0 bases, with 9 bases between them. The CDR3 protein is CASSPPNEIAKNIQYF. CDR3 sequence (DNA): TGTGCCAGCTCACCACCGAACGAGATAGCCAAAAACATTCAGTACTTC.